One T cell receptor (beta chain) is described in this entry. Its antigen is not identified. These data originate in a study of cytomegalovirus exposure and HLA in healthy donors. Study conclusions and caveats: Earlier analysis found most TCR beta V segments productive about 90% or about 30% of the time.

Both 60 Vbeta primers and 13 Jbeta primers went into the PCR. Only in-frame clones appear in the TCRdb table, and some are missing; sequencing was by immunoSEQ multiplex PCR. The table records 150,000 or so clones, roughly 85% of them present only once. This clonotype was obtained from a young man in good health and CMV-seropositive. What was sequenced was PBMCs.

CDR3 region: CASSPGFWNQPQHF. CDR3 coding DNA: TGTGCCAGCAGCCCGGGGTTCTGGAATCAGCCCCAGCATTTT. The V call is TRBV28, the J call TRBJ1-5; the D is unclear. CDR3 length equals 14 residues. Trimming pared 6 bases from V and 4 bases from J, leaving 13 bases between. Germline V gene sequence: CDR1 MDHEN, CDR2 SYDVKM.